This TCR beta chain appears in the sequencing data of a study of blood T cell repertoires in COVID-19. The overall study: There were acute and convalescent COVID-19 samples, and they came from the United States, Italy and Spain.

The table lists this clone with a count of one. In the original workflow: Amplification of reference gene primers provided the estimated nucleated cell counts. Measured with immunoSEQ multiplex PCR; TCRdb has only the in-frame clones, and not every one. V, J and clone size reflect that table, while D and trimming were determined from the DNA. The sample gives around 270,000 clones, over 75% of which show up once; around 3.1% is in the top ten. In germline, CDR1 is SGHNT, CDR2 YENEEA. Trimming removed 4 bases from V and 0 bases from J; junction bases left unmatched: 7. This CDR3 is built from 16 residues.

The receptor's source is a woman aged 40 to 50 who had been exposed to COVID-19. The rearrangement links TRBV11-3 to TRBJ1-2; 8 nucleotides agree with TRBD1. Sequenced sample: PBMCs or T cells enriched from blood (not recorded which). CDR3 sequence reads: CASSSTGVEANYGYTF. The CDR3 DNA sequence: TGTGCCAGCAGCTCGACAGGGGTGGAAGCTAACTATGGCTACACCTTC.